This T cell receptor beta chain derives from a study of CD8 T cells in ankylosing spondylitis. TCRdb re-derived calls from the 5' RACE reads in MiXCR, one entry per CDR3 protein. The sample includes 150,000 to 200,000 distinct CDR3 sequences, under 35% of them seen just once. As concerns this clonotype: Its specificity is not known.

V lost 2 bases and J lost 5, with 14 bases in between. Germline V gene data show CDR1 as LGHDT and CDR2 as YNNKEL (reference sequence). The CDR3 is 15 residues long. Points from the study as a whole: For ankylosing spondylitis blood, a TCR beta motif of about eight highly homologous variants appeared characteristic.

This clonotype was obtained from a male donor with ankylosing spondylitis. The sequencing input was synovial fluid, either unsorted or a sorted T cell fraction (not recorded which). The chain carries TRBV3-1 and TRBJ2-3; D remains unclear. CDR3 nucleotide sequence: TGTGCCAGCAGCCAACTTGACCGAGATGGAGATACGCAGTATTTT. This codes for CASSQLDRDGDTQYF.